The 10 T cell receptor beta chains given below trace back to one sample, sequenced in a study of OX40 agonist ivuxolimab in advanced cancers. Profiling relied on immunoSEQ multiplex PCR, and the TCRdb table lists in-frame clones only, not all of them. The table shows over 70,000 clones, with more than 75% occurring only once. Sequenced material: CD4+ or CD8+ T cells sorted from blood, taken in a trial of the OX40 agonist ivuxolimab. The receptors come from an adult with an advanced solid tumor such as melanoma, head and neck, liver or kidney cancer.

This chain links TRBV4-2 with TRBJ2-1, with D tentatively TRBD1 (6 bases). Between the trimmed V and J ends, which lost 3 bases and 6 bases, there was a span of 18 bases. The length of the CDR3 is 16 residues. In germline, CDR1 is LGHNA, CDR2 YNFKEQ. The CDR3 here is CASSQRPGQGSNEQFF. The CDR3 nucleotides read TGTGCCAGCAGCCAGCGACCGGGGCAGGGGAGCAATGAGCAGTTCTTC.

The rearrangement links TRBV28 to TRBJ1-5; the match to TRBD1 covers 7 bases. Germline CDR1 is MDHEN and CDR2 is SYDVKM. This CDR3 is built from 12 residues. Trimming cost V 4 bases and J 12 bases; bases outside gene matches: 6. The CDR3 DNA follows: TGTGCCAGCAGTTCCTACAGGACAGGCCAGCATTTT. Its translation: CASSSYRTGQHF.

This clone was seen once. The genes are TRBV19 and TRBJ1-1; weak D call: TRBD1 (5 bases). V lost 3 bases, J lost 10 bases, and 9 bases lay in between. This CDR3 is built from 11 residues. Germline V lookup: CDR1 LNHDA, CDR2 SQIVND (reference sequence). The CDR3 region is CASSIGTVAFF. CDR3 nucleotides: TGTGCCAGTAGTATCGGGACGGTAGCTTTCTTT.

This clone was recorded once. CDR3 region: CASRAWTGIGYGYTF. CDR3 nucleotides: TGTGCCAGCAGAGCTTGGACAGGGATAGGATATGGCTACACCTTC. The chain couples TRBV2 to TRBJ1-2, with 8 bases lining up with TRBD1. The CDR3 loop spans 15 amino acids. Germline V gene data show CDR1 as SNHLY and CDR2 as FYNNEI. Unmatched junction bases numbered 11, after V lost 6 bases and J lost 5 bases.

The chain joins TRBV15 to TRBJ2-2, with TRBD1 matching 9 bases. CDR1 is LNHNV, CDR2 YYDKDF, per germline (reference sequence). The CDR3 runs 15 residues. Germline trimming cut 5 bases from V and 4 bases from J; bases unmatched to any gene: 5. The CDR3: CATSATGGPTGELFF. The CDR3 DNA is TGTGCCACCAGCGCGACAGGGGGTCCCACCGGGGAGCTGTTTTTT.

The rearrangement links TRBV18 to TRBJ2-1, with D possibly matching TRBD2 (7 bases). Germline V gene lookup returns CDR1 KGHSH and CDR2 LQKENI. V dropped 8 bases and J dropped 2 bases, with 22 bases sitting between them. The CDR3 has 17 amino acids. The CDR3 nucleotides read TGTGCCAGCAATCCGGGGGCGGCGGGAGCACCCTACAATGAGCAGTTCTTC. Its translation: CASNPGAAGAPYNEQFF.

This chain joins TRBV4-1 and TRBJ2-7, with 7 bases matching TRBD2. This CDR3 is 17 amino acids long. CDR1 is MGHRA and CDR2 is YSYEKL in the germline V gene. V lost 1 base and J lost 0; bases outside the gene matches: 9. CDR3 DNA sequence: TGCGCCAGCAGCCAAGTGACTTCTAGCGGAGCCTCCTACGAGCAGTACTTC. It codes for CASSQVTSSGASYEQYF.

This chain links TRBV1 with TRBJ1-2; the table gives TRBD1 as D, unverified against the DNA. TRBV1 is tagged as a pseudogene. This CDR3 spans 12 amino acids. CDR3 protein: CTSSQANYGYTF. As DNA, the CDR3 is TGCACCAGCAGCCAAGCAAACTATGGCTACACCTTC.

The chain employs TRBV28 and TRBJ2-2; no reliable D call. The CDR3 contains 14 residues. V was pared by 2 bases and J by 3 bases, with 7 bases between. Germline V lookup: CDR1 MDHEN, CDR2 SYDVKM. This CDR3 reads CASSLRKDTGELFF. The CDR3 coding sequence is TGTGCCAGCAGTTTACGTAAAGACACCGGGGAGCTGTTTTTT.

V usage is TRBV19 and J usage is TRBJ2-2; possible D gene TRBD2, 7 bases. Germline loops: CDR1 LNHDA, CDR2 SQIVND (reference sequence). V was shortened by 7 bases and J by 0 bases, with 18 bases between the two germline ends. The CDR3 covers 17 residues. The chain's CDR3 is CASMGGRRPTNTGELFF. In nucleotides, the CDR3 is TGTGCCAGTATGGGGGGGCGCAGGCCTACGAACACCGGGGAGCTGTTTTTT.